These 10 T cell receptor beta chains share one sample of origin, sequenced in a study of human CD8 memory T cell subsets (dated by TCRdb to 2018 to 2020). A Human TCR Profiling Kit was used to prepare UMI-labeled 5' RACE TCRbeta libraries. TCRdb reprocessed the raw reads; every CDR3 protein sequence is a single record, and DNA is not supplied. The table held for this sample gives over 10,000 distinct CDR3 sequences. The ten largest make up about 14% of the sample. The sample was CD8+ T cells from PBMCs. The receptors come from a human donor in good health.

J is TRBJ2-3 and V is TRBV10-3; TCRdb lists TRBD2, though no DNA is available to test this call. The length of the CDR3 is 16 residues. Germline lookup yields CDR1 ENHRY and CDR2 SYGVKD. CDR3 sequence reads: CAISPLAGGGTDTQYF.

The J gene is TRBJ2-7, the V gene TRBV4-3. The V gene's germline CDR1 is LGHNA and CDR2 YSLEER. The CDR3 sequence is 15 residues long. The CDR3 loop reads CASSQDRTGAHEQYF.

This chain connects TRBV21-1 to TRBJ2-7; the D call of TRBD2 rests on TCRdb alone, since no DNA is present to check it. TRBV21-1 is marked as a pseudogene. The CDR3 is 13 residues long. Here the CDR3 reads CASSKYSPYEQYF.

This clonotype shows up as medium-sized by frequency. CDR3 residues: CASSFRGNVGEQYF. The rearrangement joins TRBV28 to TRBJ2-7; the D call from TCRdb, TRBD1, cannot be confirmed without DNA. CDR3 length: 14 amino acids. In germline, CDR1 is MDHEN, CDR2 SYDVKM.

V and J are TRBV9 and TRBJ2-1; TCRdb designates TRBD2, a call that cannot be tested without DNA. This CDR3 comprises 17 residues. CDR1 and CDR2 from the germline V gene are SGDLS and YYNGEE. The CDR3 spells CASSVEGSGSSWNEQFF.

The V and J genes are TRBV25-1 and TRBJ2-5; TCRdb's D call of TRBD1 is untestable without DNA. The CDR3 sequence is 14 residues long. The germline V gene encodes CDR1 MGHDK and CDR2 SYGVNS. CDR3 amino acids: CASSDRGSFETQYF.

The chain has TRBV5-4 and TRBJ2-1; the TCRdb D gene call, TRBD2, has no DNA to confirm it. Germline V gene data show CDR1 as SGHNT and CDR2 as YYREEE (reference sequence). The CDR3 is made up of 13 amino acids. This chain's CDR3 is CASSAGTSDEQFF.

V gene TRBV7-9 combines with J gene TRBJ2-3; TCRdb outputs TRBD1, but without DNA this stays unchecked. This CDR3 spans 14 amino acids. Germline V gene lookup returns CDR1 SEHNR and CDR2 FQNEAQ (reference sequence). CDR3 loop: CASSGRTSTDTQYF.

The chain joins TRBV7-9 to TRBJ2-1; no DNA is available, so the TRBD2 call from TCRdb remains unchecked. Germline CDR1 SEHNR, CDR2 FQNEAQ (reference sequence). The CDR3 has 16 residues. The CDR3 spells CASSLEGTSPYNEQFF. The complete variable domain, with remaining parts taken from reference TRBV7-9 and TRBJ2-1, reads DTGVSQNPRHKITKRGQNVTFRCDPISEHNRLYWYRQTLGQGPEFLTYFQNEAQLEKSRLLSDRFSAERPKGSFSTLEIQRTEQGDSAMYLCASSLEGTSPYNEQFFGPGTRLTVL.

CDR3 region: CASSQGLEQYF. V gene TRBV3-1 combines with J gene TRBJ2-7. The CDR3 extends over 11 amino acids. Germline CDR1 is LGHDT and CDR2 is YNNKEL (reference sequence).